The rows below give T cell receptor beta chains drawn from one sample of a study of blood T cell repertoires in COVID-19. The data were produced by immunoSEQ multiplex PCR, yet TCRdb's version contains in-frame clones alone and is incomplete. The repertoire includes about 120,000 clones, about 85% of them detected once, and roughly 8% sits in the top ten. The sample comprised peripheral blood. The receptors originated from a human donor in a cohort sampled during active COVID-19. Each CDR3 is given with its conserved first and last residue. D genes are given only for firm matches. For some rows the clone size is stated as once, few or many, or as a class when expanded; others skip it.

V,J,size,D,DNA,CDR3
TRBV2,TRBJ1-5,.,.,TGTGCCAGCAGTGAAGCCGGAGGGGATGGCAATCAGCCCCAGCATTTT,CASSEAGGDGNQPQHF
TRBV6-2/TRBV6-3,TRBJ1-4,few,.,TGTGCCAGCAGTTACTCGAAGAGGTATGAGAGTGAAAAACTGTTTTTT,CASSYSKRYESEKLFF
TRBV19,TRBJ2-2,.,TRBD1,TGTGCCAGTAGTACGGACAGGGGGCCCGGGGAGCTGTTTTTT,CASSTDRGPGELFF
TRBV6-1,TRBJ2-2,.,TRBD2,TGTGCCAGCAGTGCCCTTAGCGGGGCTAACACCGGGGAGCTGTTTTTT,CASSALSGANTGELFF
TRBV29-1,TRBJ1-5,once,.,TGCAGCGTTGCGGACTTCAATCAGCCCCAGCATTTT,CSVADFNQPQHF
TRBV18,TRBJ2-3,.,TRBD1,TGTGCCAGCTCACCCCCGGGACAGCCCACGAATACGCAGTATTTT,CASSPPGQPTNTQYF
TRBV19,TRBJ2-3,.,.,TGTGCCAGTAGTTTCCCGGGACACTCATTCGGCACAGATACGCAGTATTTT,CASSFPGHSFGTDTQYF
TRBV25-1,TRBJ1-2,.,.,TGTGCCAGCCGCGCCTCATATGGCTACACCTTC,CASRASYGYTF
TRBV19,TRBJ2-1,.,TRBD2,TGTGCCAGTAGCTTACTAGCGAGGCTCAACAATGAGCAGTTCTTC,CASSLLARLNNEQFF
TRBV7-9,TRBJ2-3,.,.,TGTGCCAGCAGCTCTACTCGACTGATCCCGTATTTT,CASSSTRLIPYF
TRBV6-6,TRBJ1-5,.,.,TGTGCCAGCAGTTACTCTGGGCAGGGGCTAGAGCCCCAGCATTTT,CASSYSGQGLEPQHF
TRBV9,TRBJ1-1,.,.,TGTGCCAGCAGCGTAGCGGCAGCGCCCTTTACTGAAGCTTTCTTT,CASSVAAAPFTEAFF
TRBV6-5,TRBJ1-1,.,.,TGTGCCAGCAGTTTCGGGGGGGACACTGAAGCTTTCTTT,CASSFGGDTEAFF
TRBV5-1,TRBJ2-5,.,TRBD2,TGCGCCAGCAGCCCTAACGGGGGGGACCAAGAGACCCAGTACTTC,CASSPNGGDQETQYF
TRBV5-1,TRBJ2-3,.,.,TGCGCCAGCAGCCTGCGACTGGGAGATACGCAGTATTTT,CASSLRLGDTQYF
TRBV7-8,TRBJ1-2,.,TRBD1,TGTGCCAGCAGCCCACCGGGACAGGGTGGATCCCCCGGCTACACCTTC,CASSPPGQGGSPGYTF
TRBV11-2,TRBJ1-1,.,.,TGTGCCAGCAGCTTTTACGGGGATAACACTGAAGCTTTCTTT,CASSFYGDNTEAFF
TRBV30,TRBJ1-5,.,.,TGTGCCTGGAGTGTGAGGAGCAATCAGCCCCAGCATTTT,CAWSVRSNQPQHF
TRBV6-5,TRBJ1-1,.,TRBD1,TGTGCCAGCAGCAAGGACAGGCAAGGCCCTGAAGCTTTCTTT,CASSKDRQGPEAFF
TRBV6-5,TRBJ1-1,.,.,TGTGCCAGCAGTTACTCGGGGGGTTACACTGAAGCTTTCTTT,CASSYSGGYTEAFF
TRBV5-4,TRBJ2-5,.,TRBD2,TGTGCCAGCAGCTTGGCTGGCGGGAGGGCCGTTGAGACCCAGTACTTC,CASSLAGGRAVETQYF
TRBV2,TRBJ2-3,.,TRBD1,TGTGCCAGCAGTAACAGACAGGGAAGGACAGATACGCAGTATTTT,CASSNRQGRTDTQYF
TRBV2,TRBJ1-6,.,.,TGTGCCAGCAGAGCCAGGGTCGGGAATTCACCCCTCCACTTT,CASRARVGNSPLHF
TRBV29-1,TRBJ1-1,.,.,TGCAGAATGAGGCAGAGAGAAGCTTTCTTT,CRMRQREAFF
TRBV5-1,TRBJ2-5,.,.,TGCGCCAGCAGTCCCAGACAGGATCAAGAGACCCAGTACTTC,CASSPRQDQETQYF
TRBV6-5,TRBJ2-5,.,.,TGTGCCAGCAGTTCCACCTCAGGCCCCCGGGAGACCCAGTACTTC,CASSSTSGPRETQYF